These 8 T cell receptor beta chains came from one sample sequenced in a study of blood T cell repertoires in COVID-19. Produced via immunoSEQ multiplex PCR; TCRdb's table is partial and in-frame only. The sample has a few hundred thousand clones, about 87% seen once. The sample was PBMCs or T cells enriched from blood (not recorded which). The receptors stem from a man aged 18 to 30 with acute COVID-19.

V gene TRBV7-9 combines with J gene TRBJ1-2; D might be TRBD1 (6 bases). Trimming took off 4 bases at V and 8 bases at J, with 20 bases between the two ends. The CDR3 loop spans 15 amino acids. Germline CDR1 and CDR2: SEHNR and FQNEAQ (reference sequence). The CDR3 here is CASSWGMGAERGYTF. Here the CDR3 DNA reads TGTGCCAGCAGCTGGGGGATGGGGGCAGAGCGAGGCTACACCTTC.

This chain joins TRBV4-3 and TRBJ1-1; TRBD1 agrees at 9 bases. Trimming removed 3 bases from V and 1 base from J; junction bases left unmatched: 3. CDR3 size: 15 residues. Per germline, CDR1 LGHNA and CDR2 YSLEER. CDR3 region: CASSQPGQGNTEAFF. Here the CDR3 DNA reads TGCGCCAGCAGCCAGCCGGGACAGGGGAACACTGAAGCTTTCTTT.

V is TRBV30 and J is TRBJ2-7; 11 positions match TRBD2. Germline V gene lookup returns CDR1 GTSNPN and CDR2 SVGIG (reference sequence). The J segment lost 1 base and the V segment lost 5 bases, leaving 7 bases of the junction unmatched. This CDR3 has 15 amino acids. CDR3: CAWGGLAGGSYEQYF. The CDR3 region has the DNA TGTGCCTGGGGGGGGCTAGCGGGAGGTTCCTACGAGCAGTACTTC. Using reference TRBV30 and TRBJ2-7 for the parts outside the CDR3, the full variable domain is SQTIHQWPATLVQPVGSPLSLECTVEGTSNPNLYWYRQAAGRGLQLLFYSVGIGQISSEVPQNLSASRPQDRQFILSSKKLLLSDSGFYLCAWGGLAGGSYEQYFGPGTRLTVT.

The chain combines TRBV30 with TRBJ1-1, with D tentatively TRBD1 (5 bases). The V end lost 2 bases, the J end lost 2 bases, and 15 bases lay between the germline ends. The CDR3 runs 15 residues. Germline V gives CDR1 GTSNPN, CDR2 SVGIG (reference sequence). CDR3 protein: CAWSPRDSQNTEAFF. The CDR3 bases are TGTGCCTGGAGTCCTCGAGACAGCCAAAACACTGAAGCTTTCTTT.

The CDR3 loop is CASSVYLGNTGELFF. The CDR3 DNA reads TGTGCCAGCAGCGTATATCTCGGGAACACCGGGGAGCTGTTTTTT. The J gene is TRBJ2-2, the V gene TRBV9; D is uncertain. In germline, CDR1 is SGDLS, CDR2 YYNGEE. Deletions cut 1 base from V and 1 base from J, with 8 bases between. The CDR3 loop spans 15 amino acids.

The J gene is TRBJ2-7, the V gene TRBV4-2; D may be TRBD2 (6 bases). The germline V gene encodes CDR1 LGHNA and CDR2 YNFKEQ. There are 15 residues in the CDR3. V lost 4 bases, J lost 0 bases, and 13 bases lay in between. The CDR3 protein is CASSRGDSGSYEQYF. Written as DNA, the CDR3 is TGTGCCAGCAGCCGAGGGGACTCAGGCTCCTACGAGCAGTACTTC.

The V call is TRBV7-6, the J call TRBJ2-7; 9 nucleotides agree with TRBD2. Germline V gene lookup returns CDR1 SGHVS and CDR2 FNYEAQ. The CDR3 loop spans 14 amino acids. J lost 7 bases, V lost 4 bases, and 8 bases had no gene match. In DNA, the CDR3 is TGTGCCAGCAGCTGTAGCGGGAGTTCATGTGAGCAGTACTTC. Amino acids: CASSCSGSSCEQYF.

Only a few counts were recorded for this clone. The rearrangement joins TRBV5-4 to TRBJ2-1; a weak D match, TRBD2 (5 bases). Germline-derived CDR1 and CDR2 are SGHNT and YYREEE (reference sequence). The V and J ends lost 0 bases and 5 bases respectively, with 9 bases between them. This CDR3 region has 14 residues. The DNA for the CDR3 is TGTGCCAGCAGCTTGGTCAGCGGTAACAATGAGCAGTTCTTC. Protein sequence: CASSLVSGNNEQFF. The full variable domain, in which reference TRBV5-4 and TRBJ2-1 provide the parts outside the CDR3, is ETGVTQSPTHLIKTRGQQVTLRCSSQSGHNTVSWYQQALGQGPQFIFQYYREEENGRGNFPPRFSGLQFPNYSSELNVNALELDDSALYLCASSLVSGNNEQFFGPGTRLTVL.